These 32 T cell receptor beta chains were all obtained from the same sample, sequenced in a study of blood T cells in healthy people across ages. A sample-barcoded 5' primer and a J-beta primer mix were used in a second PCR of about 6 to 11 cycles. TCRdb used MiXCR to reprocess the 5' RACE reads, holding one entry per CDR3 protein. The table lists some 900,000 distinct CDR3 sequences, 45% to 50% of them singletons, with around an eighth in the top ten. The sample consisted of blood. All receptors come from a man aged 25-45 years in good health.

This chain connects TRBV24-1 to TRBJ2-7, with 9 positions matching TRBD1. The germline gives CDR1 KGHDR, CDR2 SFDVKD. The CDR3 loop spans 15 amino acids. V gave up 3 bases and J gave up 6 bases; unmatched junction bases: 8. CDR3: CATSDPGTGSREQYF. For the CDR3, the DNA is TGTGCCACCAGTGATCCCGGGACAGGGTCGCGCGAGCAGTACTTC.

The chain carries TRBV12-3 or TRBV12-4 and TRBJ1-2, with D possibly TRBD1 on 6 matching bases. The CDR3 is made up of 14 amino acids. V was trimmed by 5 bases and J by 6 bases, leaving 16 bases between them. The DNA for the CDR3 is TGTGCCAGCAGTGCAATACAGGGCAGGGATGGCTACACCTTC. As protein: CASSAIQGRDGYTF.

The CDR3 loop reads CASSSGLGANVLTF. CDR3 in DNA: TGTGCCAGCAGTTCAGGGCTCGGGGCCAACGTCCTGACTTTC. The chain combines TRBV6-5 with TRBJ2-6, with a possible D match to TRBD1 (5 bases). The V end lost 4 bases, the J end lost 4 bases, and 8 bases lay between the germline ends. CDR1 is MNHEY, CDR2 SVGAGI, per germline. The CDR3 has 14 amino acids.

This chain joins TRBV7-2 and TRBJ2-7, with D hard to call. The germline gives CDR1 SGHTA, CDR2 FQGNSA. Trimming removed 0 bases from V and 7 bases from J, with 10 bases in between. There are 13 residues in the CDR3. CDR3 amino acids: CASSLAGMGEQYF. Here the CDR3 DNA reads TGTGCCAGCAGCTTAGCCGGTATGGGGGAGCAGTACTTC. Looking up the rest from reference TRBV7-2 and TRBJ2-7 gives the full variable domain: GAGVSQSPSNKVTEKGKDVELRCDPISGHTALYWYRQSLGQGLEFLIYFQGNSAPDKSGLPSDRFSAERTGGSVSTLTIQRTQQEDSAVYLCASSLAGMGEQYFGPGTRLTVT.

This clonotype was seen a handful of times. This chain links TRBV12-3 or TRBV12-4 with TRBJ1-1; a possible D gene is TRBD1 (5 bases). The CDR3 is made up of 14 amino acids. The germline V and J ends were trimmed by 3 bases and 2 bases, with 10 bases remaining between them. The CDR3 DNA reads as TGTGCCAGCAGTTTTCAGGGCAAAAACACTGAAGCTTTCTTT. Translated: CASSFQGKNTEAFF.

A few counts support this clonotype. V usage is TRBV6-5 and J usage is TRBJ2-5; perhaps TRBD2 as D (6 bases). V was cut by 8 bases and J by 6 bases, with 13 bases left in between. This CDR3 has 12 residues. Looked up from germline, CDR1 is MNHEY and CDR2 is SVGAGI. DNA for the CDR3: TGTGCCAGCGAGTCGGAGGGAAAGACCCAGTACTTC. Translated, it gives CASESEGKTQYF.

The V call is TRBV28, the J call TRBJ2-7; TRBD1 matches at 8 bases. This CDR3 is 15 amino acids long. Looked up from germline, CDR1 is MDHEN and CDR2 is SYDVKM. Trimming at V came to 2 bases and at J to 7 bases, leaving 10 bases not matched to a gene. This CDR3 is CASSLAPDRVGEQYF. The DNA of the CDR3 is TGTGCCAGCAGTTTAGCCCCGGACAGGGTGGGTGAGCAGTACTTC.

This clonotype occurred a few times. The CDR3 bases are TGCGCCAGCAGCTTGAAACAGGGGAACACTGAAGCTTTCTTT. It codes for CASSLKQGNTEAFF. The chain is built from TRBV5-1 and TRBJ1-1; a weak D match, TRBD1 (6 bases). V dropped 1 base and J dropped 1 base, with 8 bases sitting between them. The CDR3 sequence is 14 residues long. The germline CDR1 and CDR2 sequences are SGHRS and YFSETQ.

Comment on this clonotype: Its ends do not fully match the called genes, so a read error is possible. The chain links TRBV6-2 or TRBV6-3 to TRBJ1-2; TRBD1 matches at 7 bases. CDR3 length: 12 amino acids. Germline CDR1 is MNHEY and CDR2 is SVGEGT. DNA for the CDR3: TGTGTCAGCAGGCCTGCAGGGGGAGGCTACACCTTC. Protein sequence: CVSRPAGGGYTF.

V usage is TRBV14 and J usage is TRBJ2-1; TRBD2 matches 11 bases. CDR1 and CDR2 from the germline V gene are SGHDN and FVKESK. The trim removed 6 bases at V and 3 bases at J, leaving 7 bases unmatched. The CDR3 has 16 residues. The CDR3 DNA reads TGTGCCAGCAGTCCTATAGCGGGGGGGCTCTACAATGAGCAGTTCTTC. It codes for CASSPIAGGLYNEQFF.

The chain combines TRBV15 with TRBJ1-4; D is possibly TRBD1 (6 bases). CDR3 size: 13 residues. Germline V gene data show CDR1 as LNHNV and CDR2 as YYDKDF (reference sequence). V lost 0 bases and J lost 8, with 7 bases in between. The CDR3 coding sequence is TGTGCCACCAGCAGAGATGGGGGCGAAAAACTGTTTTTT. The encoded protein is CATSRDGGEKLFF.

The J gene is TRBJ2-7, the V gene TRBV20-1, with D possibly matching TRBD2 (6 bases). Germline CDR1 DFQATT, CDR2 SNEGSKA (reference sequence). The length of the CDR3 is 13 residues. The ends were cut back, 5 bases at V and 7 bases at J, with 18 bases in the middle. The CDR3 DNA is TGCAGTGCTGGGGACTTACCCTACAATGAGCAGTACTTC. Translated: CSAGDLPYNEQYF.

The chain couples TRBV5-1 to TRBJ2-3, with TRBD2 as a possible D gene (6 bases). Germline V lookup: CDR1 SGHRS, CDR2 YFSETQ. The CDR3 loop spans 15 amino acids. V dropped 5 bases and J dropped 3 bases, with 16 bases sitting between them. For the CDR3, the DNA is TGCGCCAGCAGGACCCGGACTATCAAAACAGATACGCAGTATTTT. It translates to CASRTRTIKTDTQYF.

V and J are TRBV5-6 and TRBJ2-1; the D is unclear. Germline V gene data show CDR1 as SGHDT and CDR2 as YYEEEE. V lost 1 base and J lost 5, with 10 bases in between. This CDR3 comprises 14 residues. The CDR3 nucleotides are TGTGCCAGCAGCTTGCTCCAGAAAAACAATGAGCAGTTCTTC. Its protein is CASSLLQKNNEQFF.

The chain couples TRBV4-2 to TRBJ1-1; D is ambiguous. Trimming pared 0 bases from V and 1 base from J, leaving 6 bases between. Germline lookup yields CDR1 LGHNA and CDR2 YNFKEQ. The CDR3 consists of 14 residues. The CDR3 coding sequence is TGTGCCAGCAGCCAAGAAATGGGGAACACTGAAGCTTTCTTT. Translation: CASSQEMGNTEAFF.

This clonotype was found a few times. V is TRBV12-3 or TRBV12-4 and J is TRBJ1-5; no clear D. Trimming took 7 bases from V and 1 from J, leaving 5 bases between them. This CDR3 is 12 amino acids long. CDR3 amino acids: CASTLSNQPQHF. The CDR3 bases are TGTGCCAGCACCCTCAGCAATCAGCCCCAGCATTTT.

As to this clonotype: A junction boundary mismatches the germline segment, possibly from a read error. The chain joins TRBV4-1 to TRBJ1-4; 9 bases are a match to TRBD1. Looked up from germline, CDR1 is MGHRA and CDR2 is YSYEKL. This CDR3 has 20 amino acids. CDR3 protein: CASSQELLGTGFTTNGKLFF. In DNA form, the CDR3 reads TGCGCCAGCAGCCAAGAGCTTTTGGGGACAGGGTTTACAACTAATGGAAAACTGTTTTTT.

The chain uses TRBV25-1 and TRBJ2-5, with D perhaps TRBD1 (6 bases). Trimming removed 3 bases from V and 5 bases from J, with 16 bases in between. The CDR3 extends over 15 amino acids. CDR1 is MGHDK and CDR2 is SYGVNS in the germline V gene. Here the CDR3 DNA reads TGTGCCAGCAGTGACTATCTCAGGGGTGATGAGACCCAGTACTTC. Its protein is CASSDYLRGDETQYF.

This chain links TRBV7-9 with TRBJ1-4; D possibly corresponds to TRBD1 (6 bases). The CDR3 is 15 residues long. V was shortened by 5 bases and J by 7 bases, with 17 bases between the two germline ends. Germline V CDR1 and CDR2: SEHNR, FQNEAQ (reference sequence). The CDR3 nucleotides are TGTGCCAGCAGCCCTACAGGGAGTCGGCGTGAAAAACTGTTTTTT. It codes for CASSPTGSRREKLFF.

J is TRBJ2-1 and V is TRBV20-1, with 12 bases identical to TRBD2. The CDR3 consists of 17 residues. Germline V gene data show CDR1 as DFQATT and CDR2 as SNEGSKA (reference sequence). The V segment lost 0 bases and the J segment 8 bases; nucleotides outside the gene matches: 11. In DNA form, the CDR3 reads TGCAGTGCTAGAGATATAGGGCTAGCGGGGGGGTTATATGAGCAGTTCTTC. Protein product: CSARDIGLAGGLYEQFF.

This chain links TRBV3-1 with TRBJ1-2, with a weak D call TRBD1 (5 bases). V was shortened by 0 bases and J by 3 bases, with 11 bases between the two germline ends. The length of the CDR3 is 15 residues. The germline CDR1 and CDR2 sequences are LGHDT and YNNKEL (reference sequence). Written as DNA, the CDR3 is TGTGCCAGCAGCCAAGATGCAGGGCGGTACTATGGCTACACCTTC. Translation gives CASSQDAGRYYGYTF.

V usage is TRBV20-1 and J usage is TRBJ1-5; D call uncertain. CDR1 is DFQATT and CDR2 is SNEGSKA in the germline V gene (reference sequence). CDR3 length: 15 residues. Trimming cost V 1 base and J 0 bases, with 10 bases left between them. As DNA, the CDR3 is TGCAGTGCTAGAGTGGGCGGCCCTAGCAATCAGCCCCAGCATTTT. As protein: CSARVGGPSNQPQHF.

In its sample, this clonotype was seen once. The chain uses TRBV20-1 and TRBJ2-1, with 7 bases that match TRBD2. The germline gives CDR1 DFQATT, CDR2 SNEGSKA (reference sequence). V lost 6 bases, J lost 0 bases, and 11 bases stayed unmatched. The CDR3 extends over 16 amino acids. This chain's CDR3 is CSAGEGLAGSYNEQFF. The CDR3 DNA follows: TGCAGTGCCGGGGAGGGGTTAGCCGGCTCCTACAATGAGCAGTTCTTC.

About this clonotype itself: The junction and the germline gene differ at one end; a read error may be behind it. The J gene is TRBJ2-6, the V gene TRBV20-1; 10 bases match TRBD2. Germline V gene data show CDR1 as DFQATT and CDR2 as SNEGSKA (reference sequence). The CDR3 is 17 residues long. The CDR3 DNA sequence: TGCAGTGCTAGAAGGCTAGCGGGGGAAGCCGGGGTCAACGTCCTGACTTTC. Residues: CSARRLAGEAGVNVLTF.

The J gene is TRBJ2-1, the V gene TRBV11-2; tentative D call: TRBD2 (7 bases). The CDR3 length is 14 residues. Between the trimmed V and J ends, which lost 5 bases and 4 bases, there was a span of 12 bases. Germline CDR1 is SGHAT and CDR2 is FQNNGV. Written as DNA, the CDR3 is TGTGCCAGCAGCCCAAAGGGGGGGTACAATGAGCAGTTCTTC. It is translated as CASSPKGGYNEQFF. The variable domain in full, with the rest retrieved from reference TRBV11-2 and TRBJ2-1, is EAGVAQSPRYKIIEKRQSVAFWCNPISGHATLYWYQQILGQGPKLLIQFQNNGVVDDSQLPKDRFSAERLKGVDSTLKIQPAKLEDSAVYLCASSPKGGYNEQFFGPGTRLTVL.

The CDR3 here is CASRRALVQETQYF. Written as DNA, the CDR3 is TGTGCCAGCAGGCGAGCGCTGGTCCAAGAGACCCAGTACTTC. The chain is built from TRBV6-5 and TRBJ2-5, with D uncertain. This CDR3 comprises 14 residues. V lost 6 bases and J 1 base, leaving 12 bases between the germline ends. The germline CDR1 and CDR2 sequences are MNHEY and SVGAGI.

This clonotype was counted only a few times. The chain uses TRBV4-3 and TRBJ2-1; 8 bases map to TRBD2. There are 15 residues in the CDR3. Germline V CDR1 and CDR2: LGHNA, YSLEER. J was trimmed by 5 bases and V by 0 bases; bases with no gene match: 3. CDR3 loop: CASSQEGGGNNEQFF. The CDR3 nucleotides are TGCGCCAGCAGCCAAGAGGGCGGGGGGAACAATGAGCAGTTCTTC.

J is TRBJ2-1 and V is TRBV6-5; the D call may be TRBD1 or TRBD2 (5 bases each). With 6 bases removed from V and 15 bases from J, the gap between germline ends came to 21 bases. CDR1 MNHEY and CDR2 SVGAGI come from the germline V gene. The CDR3 totals 13 residues. The CDR3: CASSQTTRGRSFF. CDR3 coding DNA: TGTGCCAGCAGCCAAACTACTAGGGGACGGTCGTTCTTC.

The V and J genes are TRBV20-1 and TRBJ1-5; 8 nucleotides line up with TRBD1. CDR1 and CDR2 (germline): DFQATT, SNEGSKA (reference sequence). Trimming cost V 5 bases and J 2 bases; bases outside gene matches: 5. The CDR3 has 14 residues. The CDR3 protein is CSAPDRAGNQPQHF. CDR3 DNA sequence: TGCAGTGCTCCGGACAGGGCGGGCAATCAGCCCCAGCATTTT.

The chain employs TRBV11-3 and TRBJ2-1; D is perhaps TRBD1 or TRBD2 (5 bases each). The CDR3 extends over 16 amino acids. Germline V gives CDR1 SGHNT, CDR2 YENEEA. Trimming shortened V by 1 base and J by 8 bases, and 18 bases separated the two germline ends. CDR3 residues: CASSLGAGRGVDEQFF. CDR3 nucleotides: TGTGCCAGCAGCTTAGGGGCAGGGAGAGGAGTCGATGAGCAGTTCTTC. The whole variable domain, remainder taken from reference TRBV11-3 and TRBJ2-1, is EAGVVQSPRYKIIEKKQPVAFWCNPISGHNTLYWYLQNLGQGPELLIRYENEEAVDDSQLPKDRFSAERLKGVDSTLKIQPAELGDSAVYLCASSLGAGRGVDEQFFGPGTRLTVL.

This chain joins TRBV29-1 and TRBJ1-2; 12 nucleotides match TRBD1. V dropped 7 bases and J dropped 7; count of bases not matched to a gene: 10. Germline CDR1 and CDR2: SQVTM and ANQGSEA. CDR3 length: 14 amino acids. The chain's CDR3 is CSGGWGQGAGGYTF. For the CDR3, the DNA is TGCAGCGGAGGGTGGGGACAGGGGGCTGGTGGCTACACCTTC. The entire variable domain, with the rest obtained from reference TRBV29-1 and TRBJ1-2, is as follows: SAVISQKPSRDICQRGTSLTIQCQVDSQVTMMFWYRQQPGQSLTLIATANQGSEATYESGFVIDKFPISRPNLTFSTLTVSNMSPEDSSIYLCSGGWGQGAGGYTFGSGTRLTVV.

This rearrangement joins TRBV4-1 to TRBJ1-2; D call uncertain. Germline loops: CDR1 MGHRA, CDR2 YSYEKL. Trimming removed 1 base at V and 4 bases at J, with 10 bases between. This CDR3 has 14 residues. CDR3 sequence reads: CASSQGDTFYGYTF. The CDR3 DNA reads TGCGCCAGCAGCCAAGGAGACACGTTCTATGGCTACACCTTC.